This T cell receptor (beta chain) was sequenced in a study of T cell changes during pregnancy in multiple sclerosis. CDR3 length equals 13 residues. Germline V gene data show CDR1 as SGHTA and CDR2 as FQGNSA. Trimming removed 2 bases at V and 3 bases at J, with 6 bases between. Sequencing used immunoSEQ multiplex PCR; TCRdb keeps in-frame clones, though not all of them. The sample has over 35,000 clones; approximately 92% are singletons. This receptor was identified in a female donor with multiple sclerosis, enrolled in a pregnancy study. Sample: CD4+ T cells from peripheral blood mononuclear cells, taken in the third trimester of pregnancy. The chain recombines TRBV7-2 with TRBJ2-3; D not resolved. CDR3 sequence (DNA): TGTGCCAGCAGCTTAAGCCGGACAGATACGCAGTATTTT. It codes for CASSLSRTDTQYF.